The source of this T cell receptor (beta chain) is a study of CXCR3-negative and CXCR3-positive naive CD8 T cells (dated by TCRdb to about 2019). Study-level background: In total, roughly 150 million TRB reads were obtained, or roughly 1.5 +/- 0.3 million reads per library. Diversity and physicochemical repertoire analyses covered some ten donors pooled from two independent experiments. For the TRBV-TRBJ cluster analysis, the naive subsets came from 5 donors, while the memory cells came from 3 donors.

Spanning cysteine to phenylalanine, the CDR3 consists of 15 amino acids. No DNA sequence is on record. Taken from the germline V gene (reference sequence), the CDR1 and CDR2 loops are SEHNR and FQNEAQ. The paper as a whole reports these results and caveats: Compared with CXCR3-negative naive cells, CXCR3-positive naive cells had TRB CDR3s with higher hydrophobicity (lower Kidera factor 4), lower energy, and higher strength and volume indices. Naive CXCR3-negative and CXCR3-positive cells from the same donor showed similar TRBV-TRBJ usage, whereas memory cells showed distinct patterns. Repertoire diversity was comparably high in both naive subsets but much lower in memory CD8+ T cells. Because surface CD5, which has been linked to self-reactivity in mice, was comparable between naive subsets, TCR interaction strength was also inferred from TRB CDR3 physicochemical properties. Because CXCR3 expression was partially decreased after cryopreservation, freshly isolated PBMCs were used for most assays.

A note on this clonotype: It has no known antigen specificity.

For each CD8+ T cell subset, flow sorting was done in triplicate, and 250,000 to 300,000 cells per subset went directly into RLT lysis buffer. To keep memory contaminants out, a stringent definition of naive CD8+ T cells was applied: CD45RO-CCR7+CD27+CD95-. Peripheral blood mononuclear cells were isolated from buffy coats using standard density gradient centrifugation. Naive CXCR3-negative and CXCR3-positive CD8+ T cells were flow-sorted on a FACSAria III. Total RNA was extracted from sorted cells with an RNeasy Mini Kit. Sequencing was carried out with a NextSeq 550. The Human TCR Profiling Kit (MiLaboratory) was used to make UMI-labeled 5' RACE TRB cDNA libraries. cDNA synthesis used the entire amount of extracted RNA, and PCR amplification then used the entire amount of cDNA produced. Libraries were prepared in parallel with an identical number of PCR cycles. In the authors' own workflow: About 54,000 +/- 9,700 unique UMI-labeled TRB cDNA molecules per library were extracted with MIGEC and MiXCR, with at least two reads per UMI required. Each library averaged roughly 36,000 +/- 9,600 functional in-frame TRB CDR3 nucleotide clonotypes without stop codons. After each sample was downsampled to 5000 UMI-labeled TRB molecules, VDJtools was used to calculate diversity metrics such as normalized Shannon-Wiener and Chao1. VDJtools computed clonotype-size-weighted physicochemical properties of the central five CDR3 residues: interaction energy, strength, volume and Kidera factor 4. With the reads reprocessed by TCRdb, a single entry stands for each CDR3 protein sequence and no DNA is reported. The V and J calls shown here were made by TCRdb, not taken from the authors' results. The sample table on file contains about 90,000 distinct CDR3 sequences. In total, the top ten clones hold less than 1.1% of the sample.

This receptor was obtained from a human donor in good health. Some clones in this sample may be carry-over from other donors' samples. The sequence links TRBV7-9 to TRBJ1-2; the D gene TCRdb calls, TRBD1, cannot be checked with no DNA. Sequenced: naive CXCR3- CD8+ T cells from blood. In light of the paper, this sample's cell subset or site label describes: CD45RO-CCR7+CD27+CD95- naive CD8+ T cells lacking CXCR3 (TNR3-). The CDR3 is CASSQYLTGAIGYTF.